This T cell receptor (beta chain) appears in the sequencing data of a study of PD-1 blockade in classical Hodgkin lymphoma (dated by TCRdb to about 2020). About the full investigation: Nivolumab dosing was 3 mg/kg intravenously every 2 weeks, continuing until either disease progression or unacceptable toxicity. A peripheral blood immune signature of response to PD-1 blockade in classical Hodgkin lymphoma was defined using TCR beta sequencing and CyTOF. What the work shows at the level of the full study, not this receptor alone: Trial patients achieving complete response had baseline diversity similar to newly diagnosed patients, whereas partial responders and progressors had significantly lower diversity. A significant rise by C4D1 was seen in CD4+ but not CD8+ TCR diversity (p=0.0027 vs p=0.16), with the rise being most apparent in complete responders (p=0.02). Baseline TCR diversity was reported as lower in newly diagnosed patients than in healthy donors, and lower still in relapsed/refractory patients. Patients starting nivolumab less than 1 year after ASCT had lower diversity and were excluded from later analyses to avoid confounding by immune reconstitution. The study was limited to a single clinical trial cohort, and causes of repertoire differences, possibly disease activity or prior therapy, remained undefined.

Concerning this clone itself: Its antigen is unknown. No base qualities exist here, and no much larger clone lies one base off it.

The Qiagen DNeasy kit was used to extract genomic DNA from unsorted PBMCs and from the negatively selected CD4+ and CD8+ fractions. Amplification of TCR beta CDR3 regions was done by immunoSEQ multiplex PCR with primers that anneal to V and J segments. Amplification bias was minimized using a synthetic immune receptor repertoire, and residual bias was removed computationally after sequencing. Processing in the source paper ran as follows. Repertoire diversity was quantified as the Shannon entropy index using custom Python scripts. The unsorted, CD4+ and CD8+ repertoires were each analyzed separately, with the exception of combined analyses, where CD4+ and CD8+ sequences were merged in silico. A clone was considered expanded if an increase in frequency of at least 2-fold after treatment relative to C1D1 was found, and a pseudocount of 0.5 was applied to clones undetected at baseline. Clones with 0 or 1 copy at C1D1 were defined as singleton clones, while clones with 2 or more copies were defined as non-singleton clones. Clones expanded in unsorted samples were labelled as CD4+, CD8+ or unknown by matching protein sequences in sorted samples from the same patient. Wilcoxon tests were applied to paired samples to test diversity changes from C1D1 to C4D1. TCRdb took over this immuneACCESS table, retaining in-frame rearrangements with V and J assigned. Such tables are incomplete; in checked studies, under half of the missing clones stem from an unresolved V gene, and the remainder is unexplained. The V and J calls and clone size come from that table; D and trimming were worked out from the DNA. The sample table holds about 96,000 clones, of which approximately 94% were seen once. The top ten clones comprise around 2% of the sample.

A distance of 9 bases separates the germline ends of V and J, which lose 3 bases and 0 bases respectively. The germline V gene sets CDR1 to MDHEN and CDR2 to SYDVKM. Reading from cysteine to phenylalanine, the CDR3 counts 15 amino acids. The sequence is cut down to CDR3 DNA, 45 bases in frame from base 1. In the paper's terms, the time point label means: cycle 4 day 1 (C4D1), after five to seven weeks of nivolumab. All trial patients had relapsed after autologous stem cell transplantation, with cohorts A, B and C differing in prior brentuximab vedotin exposure. The trial cohort included 50 or so patients with relapsed/refractory classical Hodgkin lymphoma, and each patient had a best overall response of complete response, partial response or progressive disease. In the multi-cohort phase II CheckMate 205 trial, trial patients received single-agent nivolumab. An independent review committee assessed best overall response by applying the 2007 International Working Group response criteria. PBMCs from the trial were collected at three points: immediately before nivolumab initiation (C1D1), and during therapy at cycle 2 day 1 and cycle 4 day 1. Peripheral blood was collected in 8 mL Vacutainer Cell Preparation Tubes, from which PBMCs were isolated by centrifugation and then cryopreserved.

This specimen was peripheral blood mononuclear cells (PBMCs), taken before the fourth cycle of nivolumab. This receptor chain uses TRBV28 and TRBJ2-4; no D segment can be confidently identified. This receptor was taken from a human donor with classical Hodgkin lymphoma. The nucleotide sequence is TGTGCCAGCAGTTTTGAATCACTAGCCAAAAACATTCAGTACTTC. Its translation is CASSFESLAKNIQYF.